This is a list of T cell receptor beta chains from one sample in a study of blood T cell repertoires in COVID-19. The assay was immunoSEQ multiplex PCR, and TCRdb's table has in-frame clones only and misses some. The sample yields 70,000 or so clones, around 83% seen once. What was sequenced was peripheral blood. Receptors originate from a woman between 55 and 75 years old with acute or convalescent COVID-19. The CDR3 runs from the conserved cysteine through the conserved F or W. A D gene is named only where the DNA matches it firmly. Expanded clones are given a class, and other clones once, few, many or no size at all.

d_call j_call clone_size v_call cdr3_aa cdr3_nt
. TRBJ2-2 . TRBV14 CASTPGFTGELFF TGTGCCAGCACCCCAGGGTTCACCGGGGAGCTGTTTTTT
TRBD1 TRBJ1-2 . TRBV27 CASTKTGTIYGYTF TGTGCCAGCACGAAGACAGGGACCATCTATGGCTACACCTTC
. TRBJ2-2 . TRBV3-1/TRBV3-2 CASSLTEREGELFF TGTGCCAGCAGCCTAACAGAGAGGGAGGGGGAGCTGTTTTTT
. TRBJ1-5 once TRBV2 CASSAPGNSNQPQHF TGTGCCAGCAGTGCCCCAGGGAATAGCAATCAGCCCCAGCATTTT
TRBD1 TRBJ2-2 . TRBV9 CASSVGGGGTGELFF TGTGCCAGCAGCGTAGGAGGGGGCGGCACCGGGGAGCTGTTTTTT
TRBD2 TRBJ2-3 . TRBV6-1 CASSELAGRSTDTQYF TGTGCCAGCAGTGAACTAGCGGGGCGAAGCACAGATACGCAGTATTTT
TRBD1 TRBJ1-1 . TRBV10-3 CATGTGNTEAFF TGTGCCACCGGGACAGGGAACACTGAAGCTTTCTTT
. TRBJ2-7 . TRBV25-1 CASSEGSLSYEQYF TGTGCCAGCAGTGAGGGCTCTCTTTCCTACGAGCAGTACTTC
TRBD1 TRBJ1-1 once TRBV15 CATSRGDSNTEAFF TGTGCCACCAGCAGAGGGGACAGTAACACTGAAGCTTTCTTT
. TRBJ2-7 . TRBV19 CASRGVAGTEQYF TGTGCCAGTAGGGGAGTCGCGGGAACCGAGCAGTACTTC
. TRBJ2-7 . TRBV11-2 CASSLVSSVEQYF TGTGCCAGCAGCTTAGTCTCATCGGTCGAGCAGTACTTC
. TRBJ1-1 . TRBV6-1 CASSEFYEAFF TGTGCCAGCAGTGAGTTCTATGAAGCTTTCTTT
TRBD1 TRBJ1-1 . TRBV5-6 CASSRTGPYTEAFF TGTGCCAGCAGCCGGACAGGCCCGTACACTGAAGCTTTCTTT
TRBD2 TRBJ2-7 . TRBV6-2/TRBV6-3 CASSLTGTSGDYYF TGTGCCAGCAGTTTAACCGGGACTAGCGGGGATTATTACTTC
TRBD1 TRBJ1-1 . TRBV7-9 CASSLAQGSEAFF TGTGCCAGCAGCTTAGCACAGGGGTCTGAAGCTTTCTTT
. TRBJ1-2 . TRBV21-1 CASSKGAVSDRGTYGYTF TGTGCCAGCAGCAAAGGGGCAGTGTCCGACAGGGGAACTTATGGCTACACCTTC
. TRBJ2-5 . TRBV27 CASSNTPYQETQYF TGTGCCAGCAGTAATACACCGTACCAAGAGACCCAGTACTTC
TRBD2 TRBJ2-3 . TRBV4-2 CASSQGLAGGADTQYF TGTGCCAGCAGCCAAGGGTTAGCGGGGGGGGCAGATACGCAGTATTTT
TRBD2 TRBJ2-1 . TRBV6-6 CASSQGLLAASSSYNEQFF TGTGCCAGCAGTCAGGGTTTACTAGCGGCCAGCAGCTCCTACAATGAGCAGTTCTTC
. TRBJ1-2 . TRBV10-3 CAIPAGDGYTF TGTGCCATACCGGCCGGGGATGGCTACACCTTC
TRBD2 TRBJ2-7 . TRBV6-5 CASSYSGSGVYEQYF TGTGCCAGCAGTTACTCTGGTAGCGGGGTTTACGAGCAGTACTTC
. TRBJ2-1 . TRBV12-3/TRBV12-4 CASGGMRDEQFF TGTGCCAGTGGGGGGATGAGGGATGAGCAGTTCTTC
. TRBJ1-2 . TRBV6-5 CASRPAPEGYTF TGTGCCAGCAGACCCGCCCCGGAGGGCTACACCTTC
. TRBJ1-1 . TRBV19 CASSIDRAGTEAFF TGTGCCAGTAGTATAGACAGGGCCGGCACTGAAGCTTTCTTT
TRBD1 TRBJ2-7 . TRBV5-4 CASSRDRGTIYEQYF TGTGCCAGCAGCCGCGACAGGGGCACCATCTACGAGCAGTACTTC
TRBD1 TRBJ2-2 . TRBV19 CASNGQVGELFF TGTGCCAGTAACGGACAGGTCGGGGAGCTGTTTTTT
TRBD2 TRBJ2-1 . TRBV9 CASSAPGLAGSEQFF TGTGCCAGCAGCGCCCCTGGACTAGCGGGGAGTGAGCAGTTCTTC
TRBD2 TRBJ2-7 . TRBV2 CASSAQRGAKDEQYF TGTGCCAGCAGTGCCCAGCGGGGGGCAAAAGACGAGCAGTACTTC
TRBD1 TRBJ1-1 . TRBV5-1 CASSRRTGLADTEAFF TGCGCCAGCAGCCGGAGGACAGGCCTGGCGGACACTGAAGCTTTCTTT
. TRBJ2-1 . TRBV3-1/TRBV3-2 CASSLEYNEQFF TGTGCCAGCAGCCTTGAGTACAATGAGCAGTTCTTC
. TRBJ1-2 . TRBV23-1 CASTSRWGGCYGYTF TGCGCCAGCACCTCCCGGTGGGGGGGCTGCTATGGCTACACCTTC
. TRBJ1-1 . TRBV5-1 CASSLSSANTEAFF TGCGCCAGCAGCTTGAGCAGCGCGAACACTGAAGCTTTCTTT
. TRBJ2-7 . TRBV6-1 CASSEIPAYEQYF TGTGCCAGCAGTGAAATCCCGGCCTACGAGCAGTACTTC
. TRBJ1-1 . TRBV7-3 CASSHRASGTEAFF TGTGCCAGCAGCCACAGGGCTTCGGGCACTGAAGCTTTCTTT
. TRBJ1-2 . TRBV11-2 CASSLQGGKSYTF TGTGCCAGCAGCCTCCAGGGAGGGAAAAGCTACACCTTC
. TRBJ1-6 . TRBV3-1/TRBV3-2 CASSQITPGSPLHF TGTGCCAGCAGCCAGATAACCCCGGGTTCACCCCTCCACTTT
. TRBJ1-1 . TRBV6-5 CASSYFAEGNTEAFF TGTGCCAGCAGTTACTTCGCGGAGGGGAACACTGAAGCTTTCTTT
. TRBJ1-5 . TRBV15 CATSREGHSNQPQHF TGTGCCACCAGCAGAGAAGGACATAGCAATCAGCCCCAGCATTTT
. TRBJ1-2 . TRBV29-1 CSCVPLNYGYTF TGCAGCTGCGTCCCCCTGAACTATGGCTACACCTTC
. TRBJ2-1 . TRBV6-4 CASSSEGGADEQFF TGTGCCAGCAGCTCGGAGGGGGGGGCCGATGAGCAGTTCTTC
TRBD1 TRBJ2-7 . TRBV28 CASSSIRQGQGLSYEQYF TGTGCCAGCAGTTCCATCCGACAGGGACAGGGGTTATCCTACGAGCAGTACTTC
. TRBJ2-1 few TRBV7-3 CASSLSPGDNEQFF TGTGCCAGCAGCTTAAGTCCGGGGGACAATGAGCAGTTCTTC
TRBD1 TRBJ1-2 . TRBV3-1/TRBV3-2 CASSQAGGRSVGYTF TGTGCCAGCAGCCAAGCAGGGGGCCGGTCGGTTGGCTACACCTTC
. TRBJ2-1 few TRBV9 CASSVASDFSYNEQFF TGTGCCAGCAGCGTAGCTTCCGACTTCTCCTACAATGAGCAGTTCTTC
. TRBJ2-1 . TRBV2 CASSEAGGQVEQFF TGTGCCAGCAGTGAAGCGGGGGGGCAGGTTGAGCAGTTCTTC
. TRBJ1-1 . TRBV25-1 CAVTGWKNTEAFF TGTGCCGTCACCGGGTGGAAGAACACTGAAGCTTTCTTT
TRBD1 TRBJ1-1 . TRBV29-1 CSADQRQGRGETFF TGCAGCGCCGACCAGAGACAGGGAAGGGGGGAAACTTTCTTT
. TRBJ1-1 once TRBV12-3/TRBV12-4 CASSLVGDKAFF TGTGCCAGCAGTTTAGTAGGAGATAAAGCTTTCTTT
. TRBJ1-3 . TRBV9 CASSVGQGRDTIYF TGTGCCAGCAGCGTTGGGCAGGGTAGGGACACCATATATTTT
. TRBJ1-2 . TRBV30 CAWTPAGYGYTF TGTGCCTGGACCCCGGCGGGGTATGGCTACACCTTC